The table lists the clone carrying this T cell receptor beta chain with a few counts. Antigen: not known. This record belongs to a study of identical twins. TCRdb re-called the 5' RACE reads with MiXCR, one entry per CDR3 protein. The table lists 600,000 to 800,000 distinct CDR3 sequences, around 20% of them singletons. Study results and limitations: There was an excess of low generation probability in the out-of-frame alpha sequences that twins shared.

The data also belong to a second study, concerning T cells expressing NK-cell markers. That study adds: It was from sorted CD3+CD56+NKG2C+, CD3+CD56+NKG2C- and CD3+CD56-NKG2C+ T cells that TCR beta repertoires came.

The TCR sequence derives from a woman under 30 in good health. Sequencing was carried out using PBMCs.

The CDR3 protein is CASSLDASHSALSGANVLTF. CDR3 bases: TGTGCCAGCAGCTTAGATGCCTCACACTCTGCCCTCTCTGGGGCCAACGTCCTGACTTTC. The chain joins TRBV11-2 to TRBJ2-6; D is undetermined. This CDR3 is built from 20 residues. V was clipped by 0 bases and J by 0 bases, with 18 bases between them. Germline V gene sequence: CDR1 SGHAT, CDR2 FQNNGV.